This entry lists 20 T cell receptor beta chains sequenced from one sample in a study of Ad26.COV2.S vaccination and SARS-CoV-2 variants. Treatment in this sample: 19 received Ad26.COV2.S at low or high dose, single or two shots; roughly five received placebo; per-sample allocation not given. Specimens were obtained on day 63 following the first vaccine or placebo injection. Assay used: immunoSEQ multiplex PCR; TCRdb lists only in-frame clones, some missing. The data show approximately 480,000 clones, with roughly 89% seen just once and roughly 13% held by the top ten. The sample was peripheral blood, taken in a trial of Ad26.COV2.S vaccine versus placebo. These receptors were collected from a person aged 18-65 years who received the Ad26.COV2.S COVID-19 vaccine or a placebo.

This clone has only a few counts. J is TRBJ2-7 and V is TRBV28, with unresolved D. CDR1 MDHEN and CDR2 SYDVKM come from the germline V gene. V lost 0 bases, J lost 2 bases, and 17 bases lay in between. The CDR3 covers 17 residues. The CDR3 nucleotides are TGTGCCAGCAGTTTATGGGCCCCTGAGAGACCTGCCTACGAGCAGTACTTC. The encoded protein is CASSLWAPERPAYEQYF. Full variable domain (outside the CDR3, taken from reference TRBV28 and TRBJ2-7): DVKVTQSSRYLVKRTGEKVFLECVQDMDHENMFWYRQDPGLGLRLIYFSYDVKMKEKGDIPEGYSVSREKKERFSLILESASTNQTSMYLCASSLWAPERPAYEQYFGPGTRLTVT.

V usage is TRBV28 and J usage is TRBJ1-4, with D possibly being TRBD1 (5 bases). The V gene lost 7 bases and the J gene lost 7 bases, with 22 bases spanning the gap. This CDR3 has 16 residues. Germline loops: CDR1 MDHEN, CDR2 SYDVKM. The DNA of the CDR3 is TGTGCCAGCAAGGGGATTGGGCCAGGTGGATTTGAAAAACTGTTTTTT. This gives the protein CASKGIGPGGFEKLFF.

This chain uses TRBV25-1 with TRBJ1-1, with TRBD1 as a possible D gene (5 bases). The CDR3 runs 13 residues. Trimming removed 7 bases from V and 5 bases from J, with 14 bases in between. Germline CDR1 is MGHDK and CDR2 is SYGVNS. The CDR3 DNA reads TGTGCCAGCACCAGGGAGGGGATAACTGAAGCTTTCTTT. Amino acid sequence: CASTREGITEAFF.

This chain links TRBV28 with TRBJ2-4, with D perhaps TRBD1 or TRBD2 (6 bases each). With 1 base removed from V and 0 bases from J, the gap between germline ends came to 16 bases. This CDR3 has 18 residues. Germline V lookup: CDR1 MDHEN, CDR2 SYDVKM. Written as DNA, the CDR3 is TGTGCCAGCAGTTTATATGCGGGACATACTTTAGCCAAAAACATTCAGTACTTC. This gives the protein CASSLYAGHTLAKNIQYF.

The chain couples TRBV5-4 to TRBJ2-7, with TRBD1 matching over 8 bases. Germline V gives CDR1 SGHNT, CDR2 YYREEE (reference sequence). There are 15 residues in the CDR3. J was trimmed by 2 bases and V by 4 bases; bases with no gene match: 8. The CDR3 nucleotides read TGTGCCAGCAGCCCCCGGACAGGGAATCCCTACGAGCAGTACTTC. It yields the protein CASSPRTGNPYEQYF. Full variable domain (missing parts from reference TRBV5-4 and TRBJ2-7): ETGVTQSPTHLIKTRGQQVTLRCSSQSGHNTVSWYQQALGQGPQFIFQYYREEENGRGNFPPRFSGLQFPNYSSELNVNALELDDSALYLCASSPRTGNPYEQYFGPGTRLTVT.

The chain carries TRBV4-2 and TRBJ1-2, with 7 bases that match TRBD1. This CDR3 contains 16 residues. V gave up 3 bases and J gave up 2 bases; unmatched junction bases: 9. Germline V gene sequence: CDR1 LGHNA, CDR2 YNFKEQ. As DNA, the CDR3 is TGTGCCAGCAGCCAGGGATCCAGGGGGAACAACTATGGCTACACCTTC. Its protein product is CASSQGSRGNNYGYTF.

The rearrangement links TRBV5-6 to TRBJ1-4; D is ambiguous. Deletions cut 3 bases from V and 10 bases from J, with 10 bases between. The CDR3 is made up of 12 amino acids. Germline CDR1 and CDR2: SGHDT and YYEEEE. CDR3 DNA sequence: TGTGCCAGCAGCTCGGGGATGGGAAAACTGTTTTTT. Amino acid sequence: CASSSGMGKLFF.

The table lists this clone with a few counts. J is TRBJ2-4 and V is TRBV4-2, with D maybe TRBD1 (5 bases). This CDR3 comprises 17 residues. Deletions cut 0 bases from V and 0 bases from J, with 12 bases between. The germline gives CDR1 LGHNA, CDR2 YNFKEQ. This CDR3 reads CASSQEEGDVAKNIQYF. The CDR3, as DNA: TGTGCCAGCAGCCAAGAGGAAGGGGATGTAGCCAAAAACATTCAGTACTTC.

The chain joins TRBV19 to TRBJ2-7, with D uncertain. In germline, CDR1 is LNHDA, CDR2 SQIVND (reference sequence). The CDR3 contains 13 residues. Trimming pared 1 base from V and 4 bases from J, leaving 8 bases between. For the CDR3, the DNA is TGTGCCAGTAGTATAGGCTCGTATTACGAGCAGTACTTC. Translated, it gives CASSIGSYYEQYF.

CDR3 residues: CASSYVGQGPQGYTF. CDR3 DNA: TGTGCCAGCAGTTATGTGGGACAGGGGCCGCAGGGCTACACCTTC. The chain is built from TRBV6-5 and TRBJ1-2; 10 bases map to TRBD1. Germline V gene sequence: CDR1 MNHEY, CDR2 SVGAGI. J lost 8 bases, V lost 3 bases, and 9 bases had no gene match. The CDR3 has 15 amino acids.

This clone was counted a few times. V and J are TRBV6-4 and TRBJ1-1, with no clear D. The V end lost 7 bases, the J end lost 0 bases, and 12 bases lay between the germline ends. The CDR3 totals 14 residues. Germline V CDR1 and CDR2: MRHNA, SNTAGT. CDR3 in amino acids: CASTGSRMNTEAFF. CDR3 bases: TGTGCCAGCACGGGAAGCAGGATGAACACTGAAGCTTTCTTT.

The CDR3 here is CASSMGPFTEAFF. As DNA, the CDR3 is TGTGCCAGTAGTATGGGACCCTTCACTGAAGCTTTCTTT. This sequence joins TRBV19 and TRBJ1-1, with a tentative D call TRBD1 (5 bases). Trimming left V 3 bases short and J 4 bases short, with 9 bases between. This CDR3 has 13 amino acids. Germline V CDR1 and CDR2: LNHDA, SQIVND (reference sequence).

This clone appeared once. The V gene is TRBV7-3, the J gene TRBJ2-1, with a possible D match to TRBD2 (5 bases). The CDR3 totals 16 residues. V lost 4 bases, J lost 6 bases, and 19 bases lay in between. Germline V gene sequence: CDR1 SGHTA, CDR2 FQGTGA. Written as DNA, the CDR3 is TGTGCCAGCAGCTCCCAGCCCCTAGCCCCCGGCAATGAGCAGTTCTTC. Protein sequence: CASSSQPLAPGNEQFF.

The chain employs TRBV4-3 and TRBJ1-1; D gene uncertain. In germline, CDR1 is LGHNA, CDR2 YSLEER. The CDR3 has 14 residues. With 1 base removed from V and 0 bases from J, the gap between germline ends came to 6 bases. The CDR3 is CASSQGIMNTEAFF. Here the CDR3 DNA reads TGCGCCAGCAGCCAAGGGATCATGAACACTGAAGCTTTCTTT.

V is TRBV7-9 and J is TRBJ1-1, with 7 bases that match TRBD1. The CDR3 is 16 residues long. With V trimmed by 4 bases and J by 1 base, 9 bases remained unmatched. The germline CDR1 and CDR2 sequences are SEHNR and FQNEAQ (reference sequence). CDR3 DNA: TGTGCCAGCAGCTCCCCCCGGGGACAGACGAACACTGAAGCTTTCTTT. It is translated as CASSSPRGQTNTEAFF.

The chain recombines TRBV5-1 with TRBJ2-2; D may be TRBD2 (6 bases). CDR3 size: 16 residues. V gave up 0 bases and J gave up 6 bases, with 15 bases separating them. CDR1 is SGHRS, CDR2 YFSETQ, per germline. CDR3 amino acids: CASSLDGTHNPGELFF. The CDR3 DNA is TGCGCCAGCAGCTTGGATGGGACTCACAACCCCGGGGAGCTGTTTTTT.

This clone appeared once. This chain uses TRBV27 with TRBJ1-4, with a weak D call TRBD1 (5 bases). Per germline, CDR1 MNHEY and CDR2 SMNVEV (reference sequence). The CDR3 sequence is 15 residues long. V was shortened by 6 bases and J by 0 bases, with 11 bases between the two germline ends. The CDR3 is CASSYTGATNEKLFF. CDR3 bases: TGTGCCAGCAGCTACACGGGGGCAACTAATGAAAAACTGTTTTTT.

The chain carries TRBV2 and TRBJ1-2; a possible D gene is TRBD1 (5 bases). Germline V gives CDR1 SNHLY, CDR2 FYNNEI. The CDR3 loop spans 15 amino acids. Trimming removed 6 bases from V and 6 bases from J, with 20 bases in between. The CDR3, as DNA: TGTGCCAGCAGCTATGGGGGTCGCCCCATAAATGGCTACACCTTC. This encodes CASSYGGRPINGYTF.

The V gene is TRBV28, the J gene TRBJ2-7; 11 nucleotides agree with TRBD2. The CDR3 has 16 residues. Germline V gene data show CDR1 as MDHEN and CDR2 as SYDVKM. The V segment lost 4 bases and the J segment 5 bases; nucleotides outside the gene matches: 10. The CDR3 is CASSSLLAGETNEQYF. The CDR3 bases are TGTGCCAGCAGTTCCCTACTAGCGGGAGAAACCAACGAGCAGTACTTC. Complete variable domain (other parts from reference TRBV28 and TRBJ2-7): DVKVTQSSRYLVKRTGEKVFLECVQDMDHENMFWYRQDPGLGLRLIYFSYDVKMKEKGDIPEGYSVSREKKERFSLILESASTNQTSMYLCASSSLLAGETNEQYFGPGTRLTVT.

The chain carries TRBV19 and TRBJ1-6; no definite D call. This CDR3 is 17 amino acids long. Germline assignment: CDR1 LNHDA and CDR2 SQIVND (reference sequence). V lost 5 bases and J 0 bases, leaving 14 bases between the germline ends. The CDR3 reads CASSERRMSSYNSPLHF. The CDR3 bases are TGTGCCAGTAGTGAGCGAAGGATGAGCTCCTATAATTCACCCCTCCACTTT.